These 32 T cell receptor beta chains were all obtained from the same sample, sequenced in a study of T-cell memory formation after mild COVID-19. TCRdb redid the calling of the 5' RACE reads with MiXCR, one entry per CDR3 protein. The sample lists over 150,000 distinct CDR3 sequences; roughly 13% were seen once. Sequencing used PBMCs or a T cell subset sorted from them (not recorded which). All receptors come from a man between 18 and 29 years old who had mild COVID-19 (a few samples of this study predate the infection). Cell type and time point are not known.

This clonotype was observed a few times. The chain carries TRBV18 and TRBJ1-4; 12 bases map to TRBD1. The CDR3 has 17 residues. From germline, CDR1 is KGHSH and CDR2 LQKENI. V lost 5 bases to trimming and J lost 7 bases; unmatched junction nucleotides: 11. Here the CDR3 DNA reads TGTGCCAGCTCAACCGGGACAGGGGGCGCATTCTTTGAAAAACTGTTTTTT. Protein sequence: CASSTGTGGAFFEKLFF.

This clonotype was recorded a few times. CDR3 loop: CSARTGAGANVLTF. CDR3 nucleotides: TGCAGTGCTAGGACAGGGGCTGGGGCCAACGTCCTGACTTTC. The chain joins TRBV20-1 to TRBJ2-6; the match to TRBD1 covers 8 bases. J was trimmed by 2 bases and V by 3 bases; bases with no gene match: 0. The CDR3 covers 14 residues. CDR1 and CDR2 (germline): DFQATT, SNEGSKA (reference sequence).

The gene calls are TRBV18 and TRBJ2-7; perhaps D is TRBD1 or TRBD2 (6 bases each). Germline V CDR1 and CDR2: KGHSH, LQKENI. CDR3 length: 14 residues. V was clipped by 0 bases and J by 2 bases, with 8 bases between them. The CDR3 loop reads CASSPPGGPYEQYF. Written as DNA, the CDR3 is TGTGCCAGCTCACCACCGGGGGGCCCCTACGAGCAGTACTTC.

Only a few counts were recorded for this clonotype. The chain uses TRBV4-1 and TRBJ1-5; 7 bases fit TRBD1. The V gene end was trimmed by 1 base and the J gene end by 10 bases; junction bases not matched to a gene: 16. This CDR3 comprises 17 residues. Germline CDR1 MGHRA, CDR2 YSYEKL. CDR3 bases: TGCGCCAGCAGCCAAGTCTTCTCCGGGACAGACAGCGGTCCCCAGCATTTT. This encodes CASSQVFSGTDSGPQHF.

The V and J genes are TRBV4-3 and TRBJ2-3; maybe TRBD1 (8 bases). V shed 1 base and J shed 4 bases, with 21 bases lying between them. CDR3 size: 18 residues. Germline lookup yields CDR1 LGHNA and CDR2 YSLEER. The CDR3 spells CASSQVTPNRGGADTQYF. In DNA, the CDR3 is TGCGCCAGCAGCCAAGTTACCCCTAACAGGGGGGGGGCAGATACGCAGTATTTT.

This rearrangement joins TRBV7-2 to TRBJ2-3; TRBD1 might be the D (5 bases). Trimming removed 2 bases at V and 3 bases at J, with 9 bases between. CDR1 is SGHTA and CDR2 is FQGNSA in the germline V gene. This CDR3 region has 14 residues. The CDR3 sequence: CASSLWPGTDTQYF. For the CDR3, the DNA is TGTGCCAGCAGCTTATGGCCAGGGACAGATACGCAGTATTTT.

This CDR3 is CASSQGSAYEQYV. DNA for the CDR3: TGTGCCAGCAGTCAGGGGTCCGCTTACGAGCAGTACGTC. The rearrangement links TRBV6-5 to TRBJ2-7, with D tentatively TRBD1 (6 bases). Trimming took 5 bases from V and 4 from J, leaving 12 bases between them. The CDR3 is 13 residues long. The V gene's germline CDR1 is MNHEY and CDR2 SVGAGI.

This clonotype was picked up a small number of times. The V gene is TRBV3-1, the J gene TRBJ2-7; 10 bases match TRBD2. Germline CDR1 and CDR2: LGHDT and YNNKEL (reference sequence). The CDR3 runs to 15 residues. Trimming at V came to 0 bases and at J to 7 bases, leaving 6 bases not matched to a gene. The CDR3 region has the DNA TGTGCCAGCAGCCAAGACGCTAGCGGGGGTAGGGAGCAGTACGTC. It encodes CASSQDASGGREQYV.

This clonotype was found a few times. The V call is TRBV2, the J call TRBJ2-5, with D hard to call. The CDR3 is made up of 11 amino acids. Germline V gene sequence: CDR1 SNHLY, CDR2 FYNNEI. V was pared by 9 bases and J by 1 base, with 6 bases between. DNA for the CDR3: TGTGCCAGAAACACCCAAGAGACCCAGTACTTC. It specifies CARNTQETQYF.

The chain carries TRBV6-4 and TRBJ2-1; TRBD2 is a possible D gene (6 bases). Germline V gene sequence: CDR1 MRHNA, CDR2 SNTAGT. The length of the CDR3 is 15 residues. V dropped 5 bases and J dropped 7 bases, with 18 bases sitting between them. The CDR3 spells CASSINRDGGNEQFF. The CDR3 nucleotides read TGTGCCAGCAGTATCAACCGGGACGGAGGGAATGAGCAGTTCTTC.

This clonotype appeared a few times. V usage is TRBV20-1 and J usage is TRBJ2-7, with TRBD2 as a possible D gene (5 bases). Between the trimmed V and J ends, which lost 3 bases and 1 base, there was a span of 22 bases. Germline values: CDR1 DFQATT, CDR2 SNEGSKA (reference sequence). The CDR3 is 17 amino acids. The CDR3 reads CSASGRTSRSGSYEQYV. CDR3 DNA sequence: TGCAGTGCTAGTGGTAGAACTAGTCGGTCAGGATCCTACGAGCAGTACGTC.

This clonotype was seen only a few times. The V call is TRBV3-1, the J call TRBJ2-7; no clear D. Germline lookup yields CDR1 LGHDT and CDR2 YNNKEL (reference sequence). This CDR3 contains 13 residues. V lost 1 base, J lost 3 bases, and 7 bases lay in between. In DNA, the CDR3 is TGTGCCAGCAGCCAAGGCACGTTCTACGAGCAGTACTTC. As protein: CASSQGTFYEQYF.

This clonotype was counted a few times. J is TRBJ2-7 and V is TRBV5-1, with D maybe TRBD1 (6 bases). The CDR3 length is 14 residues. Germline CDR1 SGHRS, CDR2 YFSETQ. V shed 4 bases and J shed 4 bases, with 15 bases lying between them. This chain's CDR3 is CASSPTGLSYEQYF. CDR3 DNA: TGCGCCAGCAGCCCGACAGGATTGTCGTACGAGCAGTACTTC.

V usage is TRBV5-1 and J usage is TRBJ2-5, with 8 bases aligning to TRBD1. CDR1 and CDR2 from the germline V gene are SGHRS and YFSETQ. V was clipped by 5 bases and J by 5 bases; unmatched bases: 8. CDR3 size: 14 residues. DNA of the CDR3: TGCGCCAGCAGTCGACAGGGGTTCGGGGAGACCCAGTACTTC. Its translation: CASSRQGFGETQYF.

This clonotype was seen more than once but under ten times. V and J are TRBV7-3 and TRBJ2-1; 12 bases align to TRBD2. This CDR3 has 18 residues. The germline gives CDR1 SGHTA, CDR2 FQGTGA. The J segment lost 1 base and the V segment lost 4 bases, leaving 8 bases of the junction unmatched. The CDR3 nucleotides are TGTGCCAGCAGCTCCGGACTAGCGGGGAGTAGGTCCTACAATGAGCAGTTCTTC. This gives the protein CASSSGLAGSRSYNEQFF. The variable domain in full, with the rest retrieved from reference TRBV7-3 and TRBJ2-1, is GAGVSQTPSNKVTEKGKYVELRCDPISGHTALYWYRQSLGQGPEFLIYFQGTGAADDSGLPNDRFFAVRPEGSVSTLKIQRTERGDSAVYLCASSSGLAGSRSYNEQFFGPGTRLTVL.

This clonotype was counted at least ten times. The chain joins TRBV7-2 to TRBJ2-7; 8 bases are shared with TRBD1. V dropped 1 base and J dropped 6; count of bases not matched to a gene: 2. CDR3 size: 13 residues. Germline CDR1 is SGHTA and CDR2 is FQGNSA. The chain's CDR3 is CASSLGTGGEQYV. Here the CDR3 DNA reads TGTGCCAGCAGCTTAGGAACAGGGGGCGAGCAGTACGTC.

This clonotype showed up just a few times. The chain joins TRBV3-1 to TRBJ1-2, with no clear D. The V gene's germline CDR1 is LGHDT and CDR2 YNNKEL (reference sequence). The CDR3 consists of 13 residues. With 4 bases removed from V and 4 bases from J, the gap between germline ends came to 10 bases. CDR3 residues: CASSPAARYGYTF. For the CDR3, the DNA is TGTGCCAGCAGCCCGGCCGCCCGCTATGGCTACACCTTC.

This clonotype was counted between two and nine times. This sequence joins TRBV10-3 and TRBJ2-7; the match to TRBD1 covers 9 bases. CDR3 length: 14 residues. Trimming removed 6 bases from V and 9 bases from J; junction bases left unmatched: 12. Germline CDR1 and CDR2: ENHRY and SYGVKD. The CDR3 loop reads CAISRDRDSTGQYF. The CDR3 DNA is TGTGCCATCAGCCGGGACAGGGACTCTACGGGGCAGTACTTC.

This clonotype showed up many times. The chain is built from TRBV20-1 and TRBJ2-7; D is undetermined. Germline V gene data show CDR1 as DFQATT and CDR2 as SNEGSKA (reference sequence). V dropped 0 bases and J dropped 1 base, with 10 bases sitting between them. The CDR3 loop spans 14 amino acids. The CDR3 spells CSARDMRLSYEQYF. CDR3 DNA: TGCAGTGCTAGAGATATGAGACTTTCCTACGAGCAGTACTTC.

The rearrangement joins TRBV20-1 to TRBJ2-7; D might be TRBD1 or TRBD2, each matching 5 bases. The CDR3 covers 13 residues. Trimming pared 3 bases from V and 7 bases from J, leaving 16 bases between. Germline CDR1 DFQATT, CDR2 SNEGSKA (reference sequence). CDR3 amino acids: CSASRPGEGEQYF. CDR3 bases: TGCAGTGCTAGTCGGCCCGGCGAGGGGGAGCAGTACTTC.

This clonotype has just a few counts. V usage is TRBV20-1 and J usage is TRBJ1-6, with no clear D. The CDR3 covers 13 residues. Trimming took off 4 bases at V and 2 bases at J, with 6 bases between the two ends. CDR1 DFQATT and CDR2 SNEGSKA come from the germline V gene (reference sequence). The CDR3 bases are TGCAGTGCTACCGACCCCTATAATTCACCCCTCCACTTT. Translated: CSATDPYNSPLHF.

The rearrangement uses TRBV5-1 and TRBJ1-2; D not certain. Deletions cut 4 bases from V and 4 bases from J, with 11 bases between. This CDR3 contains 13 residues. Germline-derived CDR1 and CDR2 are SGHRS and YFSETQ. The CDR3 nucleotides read TGCGCCAGCAGCGCCGGCAGCACCTATGGCTACACCTTC. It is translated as CASSAGSTYGYTF.

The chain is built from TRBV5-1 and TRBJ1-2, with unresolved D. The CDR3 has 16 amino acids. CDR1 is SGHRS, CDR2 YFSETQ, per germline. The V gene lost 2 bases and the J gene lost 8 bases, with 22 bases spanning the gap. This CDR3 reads CASSFMGSLSSTGYTF. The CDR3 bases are TGCGCCAGCAGCTTTATGGGCAGCCTTTCATCCACGGGCTACACCTTC.

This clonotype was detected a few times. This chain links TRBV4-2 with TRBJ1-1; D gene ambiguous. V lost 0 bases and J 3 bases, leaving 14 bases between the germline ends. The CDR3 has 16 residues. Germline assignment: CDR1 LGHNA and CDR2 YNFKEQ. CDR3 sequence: CASSQDGELRDTEAFF. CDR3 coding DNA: TGTGCCAGCAGCCAAGATGGGGAGTTGAGGGACACTGAAGCTTTCTTT.

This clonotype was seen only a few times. Here the CDR3 reads CASSLGFPGATGELFF. In DNA, the CDR3 is TGCGCCAGCAGCTTGGGCTTCCCGGGGGCCACCGGGGAGCTGTTTTTT. The chain couples TRBV5-1 to TRBJ2-2; TRBD1 or TRBD2 may be the D gene (6 bases each). The CDR3 is made up of 16 amino acids. Germline CDR1 reads SGHRS; CDR2 reads YFSETQ. Trimming left V 0 bases short and J 4 bases short, with 13 bases between.

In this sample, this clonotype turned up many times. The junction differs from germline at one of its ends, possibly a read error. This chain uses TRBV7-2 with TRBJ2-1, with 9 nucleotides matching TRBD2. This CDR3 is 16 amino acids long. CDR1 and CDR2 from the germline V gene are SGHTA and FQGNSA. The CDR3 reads CASSLAGTSTHNEQFF. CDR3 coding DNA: TGTGCCAGCAGCCTAGCTGGGACTAGCACCCACAATGAGCAGTTCTTC. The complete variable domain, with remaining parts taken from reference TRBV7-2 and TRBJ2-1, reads GAGVSQSPSNKVTEKGKDVELRCDPISGHTALYWYRQSLGQGLEFLIYFQGNSAPDKSGLPSDRFSAERTGGSVSTLTIQRTQQEDSAVYLCASSLAGTSTHNEQFFGPGTRLTVL.

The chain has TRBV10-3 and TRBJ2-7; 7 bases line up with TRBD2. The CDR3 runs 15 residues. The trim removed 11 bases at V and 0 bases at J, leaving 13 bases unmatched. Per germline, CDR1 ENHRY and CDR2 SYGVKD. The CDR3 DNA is TGTGCCTCCCTCCGCGGGGGATCTAGCTCCTACGAGCAGTACTTC. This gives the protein CASLRGGSSSYEQYF.

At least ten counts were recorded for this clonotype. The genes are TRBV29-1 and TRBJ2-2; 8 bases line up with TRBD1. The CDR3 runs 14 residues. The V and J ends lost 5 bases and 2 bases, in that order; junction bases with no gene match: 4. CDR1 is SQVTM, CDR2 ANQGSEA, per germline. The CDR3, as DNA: TGCAGCGTTCGGGACAGGCTTAACACCGGGGAGCTGTTTTTT. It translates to CSVRDRLNTGELFF.

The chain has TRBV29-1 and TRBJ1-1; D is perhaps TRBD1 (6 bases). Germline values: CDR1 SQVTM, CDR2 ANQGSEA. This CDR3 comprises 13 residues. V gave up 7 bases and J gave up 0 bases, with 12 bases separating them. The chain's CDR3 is CSGTGFLNTEAFF. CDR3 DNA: TGCAGCGGCACAGGGTTTTTGAACACTGAAGCTTTCTTT.

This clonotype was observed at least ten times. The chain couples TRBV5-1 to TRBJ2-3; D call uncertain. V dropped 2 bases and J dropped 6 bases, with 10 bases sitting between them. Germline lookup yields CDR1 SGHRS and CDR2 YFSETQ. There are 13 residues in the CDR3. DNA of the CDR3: TGCGCCAGCAGCTTTGGCTCTGATGATACGCAGTATTTT. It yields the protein CASSFGSDDTQYF.

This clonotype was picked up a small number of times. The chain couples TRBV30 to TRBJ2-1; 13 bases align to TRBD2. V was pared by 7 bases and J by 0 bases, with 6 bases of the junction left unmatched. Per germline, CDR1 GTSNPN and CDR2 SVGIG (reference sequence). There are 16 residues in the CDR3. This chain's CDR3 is CASGTSGTSSYNEQFF. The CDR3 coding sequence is TGTGCCTCCGGGACTAGCGGGACTAGCTCCTACAATGAGCAGTTCTTC.

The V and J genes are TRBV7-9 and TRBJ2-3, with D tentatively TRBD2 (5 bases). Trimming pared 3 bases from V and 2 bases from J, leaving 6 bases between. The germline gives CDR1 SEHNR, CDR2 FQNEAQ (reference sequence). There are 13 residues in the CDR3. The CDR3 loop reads CASSFRDTDTQYF. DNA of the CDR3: TGTGCCAGCAGCTTCCGGGACACAGATACGCAGTATTTT. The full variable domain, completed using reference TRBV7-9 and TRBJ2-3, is DTGVSQNPRHKITKRGQNVTFRCDPISEHNRLYWYRQTLGQGPEFLTYFQNEAQLEKSRLLSDRFSAERPKGSFSTLEIQRTEQGDSAMYLCASSFRDTDTQYFGPGTRLTVL.